These 27 T cell receptor beta chains were all obtained from the same sample, sequenced in a study of blood T cell repertoires in COVID-19. Using immunoSEQ multiplex PCR, the repertoire was profiled, and TCRdb retains in-frame clones only, with some absent. The sample lists roughly 150,000 clones, more than 80% seen once, with 2.5% to 3.5% in the top ten. The sequenced material came from peripheral blood. These TCRs come from a woman aged 55-70 years with active COVID-19.

This clone was seen just once. The rearrangement joins TRBV10-2 to TRBJ2-3, with 8 positions matching TRBD2. From germline, CDR1 is WSHSY and CDR2 SAAADI. The CDR3 covers 15 residues. J lost 2 bases, V lost 5 bases, and 6 bases had no gene match. CDR3 nucleotides: TGCGCCAGCAGTTGGGGGACTAGTCTCACAGATACGCAGTATTTT. Its protein product is CASSWGTSLTDTQYF.

The genes are TRBV5-5 and TRBJ2-7, with D tentatively TRBD2 (6 bases). Germline CDR1 reads SGHKS; CDR2 reads YYEKEE (reference sequence). V lost 1 base, J lost 5 bases, and 16 bases lay in between. The CDR3 consists of 15 residues. CDR3 nucleotide sequence: TGTGCCAGCAGCTTGCTACGGAGGGCTTTAGACGAGCAGTACTTC. Its protein product is CASSLLRRALDEQYF.

The V gene is TRBV10-3, the J gene TRBJ2-5, with 8 bases matching TRBD1. Germline V gene sequence: CDR1 ENHRY, CDR2 SYGVKD. This CDR3 comprises 16 residues. V dropped 4 bases and J dropped 4; count of bases not matched to a gene: 11. DNA for the CDR3: TGTGCCATCAGTGGAGTGGGACAGGCTTTGGGAGAGACCCAGTACTTC. As protein: CAISGVGQALGETQYF.

The V and J genes are TRBV4-2 and TRBJ2-1; possible D gene TRBD2, 6 bases. V lost 1 base and J lost 6, with 13 bases in between. Germline values: CDR1 LGHNA, CDR2 YNFKEQ. This CDR3 contains 15 residues. The CDR3 region is CASSQVAGTLNEQFF. CDR3 sequence (DNA): TGTGCCAGCAGCCAAGTGGCGGGAACCCTCAATGAGCAGTTCTTC.

This clone is a singleton in its sample. CDR3 amino acids: CASSFRDRGSYTF. The CDR3, as DNA: TGTGCCAGCAGCTTCCGGGACAGGGGTAGCTACACCTTC. The chain carries TRBV5-6 and TRBJ1-2; TRBD1 matches at 10 bases. V lost 2 bases to trimming and J lost 9 bases; unmatched junction nucleotides: 4. Germline V gene data show CDR1 as SGHDT and CDR2 as YYEEEE. The CDR3 contains 13 residues.

The chain is built from TRBV19 and TRBJ2-4, with a possible D match to TRBD1 (5 bases). Trimming took off 4 bases at V and 8 bases at J, with 9 bases between the two ends. This CDR3 spans 12 amino acids. Germline CDR1 and CDR2: LNHDA and SQIVND (reference sequence). The CDR3, as DNA: TGTGCCAGTAGTACAGGGCTGGACATTCAGTACTTC. Translated: CASSTGLDIQYF. Full variable domain (outside the CDR3, taken from reference TRBV19 and TRBJ2-4): DGGITQSPKYLFRKEGQNVTLSCEQNLNHDAMYWYRQDPGQGLRLIYYSQIVNDFQKGDIAEGYSVSREKKESFPLTVTSAQKNPTAFYLCASSTGLDIQYFGAGTRLSVL.

This clone was counted once. J is TRBJ1-4 and V is TRBV5-1; TRBD1 aligns across 9 bases. With V trimmed by 4 bases and J by 7 bases, 8 bases remained unmatched. There are 15 residues in the CDR3. Germline CDR1 reads SGHRS; CDR2 reads YFSETQ. CDR3 region: CASSAQGAPGEKLFF. The CDR3 DNA is TGCGCCAGCAGCGCACAGGGGGCGCCCGGTGAAAAACTGTTTTTT. Together with reference TRBV5-1 and TRBJ1-4, the CDR3 gives the full variable domain: KAGVTQTPRYLIKTRGQQVTLSCSPISGHRSVSWYQQTPGQGLQFLFEYFSETQRNKGNFPGRFSGRQFSNSRSEMNVSTLELGDSALYLCASSAQGAPGEKLFFGSGTQLSVL.

The chain recombines TRBV19 with TRBJ2-1; 9 bases map to TRBD1. The CDR3 totals 14 residues. CDR1 and CDR2 (germline): LNHDA, SQIVND (reference sequence). J lost 5 bases, V lost 8 bases, and 7 bases had no gene match. CDR3 bases: TGTGCCAGTTCTACAGGGGGCTTCAACAATGAGCAGTTCTTC. This encodes CASSTGGFNNEQFF.

The rearrangement joins TRBV19 to TRBJ2-7, with 7 bases matching TRBD1. CDR3 length: 14 amino acids. Per germline, CDR1 LNHDA and CDR2 SQIVND (reference sequence). The trim removed 3 bases at V and 1 base at J, leaving 3 bases unmatched. CDR3 loop: CASSILTGSYEQYF. The CDR3 DNA sequence: TGTGCCAGTAGTATCTTGACAGGGTCCTACGAGCAGTACTTC.

The chain couples TRBV6-5 to TRBJ2-7; 7 nucleotides line up with TRBD2. The V gene end was trimmed by 0 bases and the J gene end by 6 bases; junction bases not matched to a gene: 8. The germline V gene has CDR1 MNHEY and CDR2 SVGAGI. The CDR3 sequence is 15 residues long. The CDR3 DNA reads as TGTGCCAGCAGTTACTCCCCCCTAGCGGACCGCGAGCAGTACTTC. The encoded protein is CASSYSPLADREQYF.

The rearrangement uses TRBV14 and TRBJ2-1; TRBD2 might be the D (5 bases). Germline CDR1 SGHDN, CDR2 FVKESK. Trimming took off 0 bases at V and 7 bases at J, with 16 bases between the two ends. This CDR3 has 16 amino acids. The CDR3 sequence: CASSQDHGGWLNEQFF. CDR3 DNA sequence: TGTGCCAGCAGCCAAGATCACGGCGGGTGGTTGAATGAGCAGTTCTTC.

J is TRBJ2-3 and V is TRBV10-1; weak D call: TRBD2 (6 bases). V lost 2 bases and J 4 bases, leaving 13 bases between the germline ends. The CDR3 extends over 15 amino acids. Germline-derived CDR1 and CDR2 are WNHNN and SYGVQD (reference sequence). The CDR3 region is CASSEARGGSDTQYF. The CDR3 bases are TGCGCCAGCAGTGAGGCACGGGGAGGTTCAGATACGCAGTATTTT.

The chain couples TRBV5-4 to TRBJ2-1; 7 positions match TRBD2. Germline loops: CDR1 SGHNT, CDR2 YYREEE (reference sequence). The CDR3 is made up of 14 amino acids. Trimming cost V 7 bases and J 7 bases; bases outside gene matches: 11. CDR3 nucleotides: TGTGCCAGCGCCGGCAGCGGGAATCGGAATGAGCAGTTCTTC. As protein: CASAGSGNRNEQFF. Full variable domain (missing parts from reference TRBV5-4 and TRBJ2-1): ETGVTQSPTHLIKTRGQQVTLRCSSQSGHNTVSWYQQALGQGPQFIFQYYREEENGRGNFPPRFSGLQFPNYSSELNVNALELDDSALYLCASAGSGNRNEQFFGPGTRLTVL.

The chain has TRBV5-4 and TRBJ2-5; D unclear. This CDR3 has 15 residues. Germline V CDR1 and CDR2: SGHNT, YYREEE (reference sequence). Trimming took off 0 bases at V and 1 base at J, with 10 bases between the two ends. The CDR3 region has the DNA TGTGCCAGCAGCTTGGCCCGAGGTACCCAAGAGACCCAGTACTTC. The encoded protein is CASSLARGTQETQYF.

This chain links TRBV5-1 with TRBJ2-7; weak D call: TRBD1 (6 bases). There are 15 residues in the CDR3. Germline-derived CDR1 and CDR2 are SGHRS and YFSETQ. V was clipped by 3 bases and J by 3 bases, with 16 bases between them. Here the CDR3 DNA reads TGCGCCAGCAGCTATCCCGGGACAAAGAGCTACGAGCAGTACTTC. Translated, it gives CASSYPGTKSYEQYF. The full variable domain, rest sourced from reference TRBV5-1 and TRBJ2-7, is KAGVTQTPRYLIKTRGQQVTLSCSPISGHRSVSWYQQTPGQGLQFLFEYFSETQRNKGNFPGRFSGRQFSNSRSEMNVSTLELGDSALYLCASSYPGTKSYEQYFGPGTRLTVT.

The J gene is TRBJ1-1, the V gene TRBV19, with 8 nucleotides matching TRBD1. CDR1 is LNHDA and CDR2 is SQIVND in the germline V gene (reference sequence). This CDR3 is built from 12 residues. J gave up 12 bases and V 5 bases, and 8 bases lay outside the gene matches. Written as DNA, the CDR3 is TGTGCCAGTAGTGAGAGACAGGGGACAACTTTCTTT. Translated, it gives CASSERQGTTFF.

This chain joins TRBV4-1 and TRBJ2-5; 16 bases are shared with TRBD2. J lost 2 bases, V lost 4 bases, and 10 bases had no gene match. Per germline, CDR1 MGHRA and CDR2 YSYEKL. The CDR3 totals 19 residues. The DNA for the CDR3 is TGCGCCAGCAGCCTACGAGGGACTAGCGGGGGGGCCAAACAAGAGACCCAGTACTTC. Encoded protein: CASSLRGTSGGAKQETQYF.

V is TRBV28 and J is TRBJ2-3, with 7 bases lining up with TRBD2. The CDR3 has 16 residues. Looked up from germline, CDR1 is MDHEN and CDR2 is SYDVKM. V dropped 2 bases and J dropped 4; count of bases not matched to a gene: 9. The CDR3, as DNA: TGTGCCAGCAGTTTACATGGCGGGAGTATTCCAGATACGCAGTATTTT. It specifies CASSLHGGSIPDTQYF.

The rearrangement joins TRBV12-3 or TRBV12-4 to TRBJ2-5; D is possibly TRBD1 (6 bases). The CDR3 runs 13 residues. Trimming pared 3 bases from V and 10 bases from J, leaving 15 bases between. In DNA, the CDR3 is TGTGCCAGCAGTTTTGGGGGCCGCATTAACCAGTACTTC. Its translation is CASSFGGRINQYF.

Only one count was recorded for this clone. This rearrangement joins TRBV5-1 to TRBJ2-1, with TRBD2 matching over 10 bases. The CDR3 has 15 amino acids. V lost 0 bases, J lost 7 bases, and 4 bases stayed unmatched. Germline loops: CDR1 SGHRS, CDR2 YFSETQ. As DNA, the CDR3 is TGCGCCAGCAGCTTGGATCTAGCGGGAGTAAATGAGCAGTTCTTC. Encoded protein: CASSLDLAGVNEQFF.

This chain joins TRBV28 and TRBJ1-1; 7 nucleotides agree with TRBD1. J was trimmed by 5 bases and V by 3 bases; bases with no gene match: 3. CDR1 MDHEN and CDR2 SYDVKM come from the germline V gene. The CDR3 is 13 residues long. The CDR3 DNA sequence: TGTGCCAGCAGTTTTCCAGGGGGAACTGAAGCTTTCTTT. This sequence encodes CASSFPGGTEAFF.

This clone has more than one count but fewer than ten. J is TRBJ1-2 and V is TRBV5-4; 10 positions agree with TRBD1. V was pared by 1 base and J by 6 bases, with 6 bases of the junction left unmatched. The CDR3 consists of 15 residues. CDR1 SGHNT and CDR2 YYREEE come from the germline V gene (reference sequence). The CDR3 nucleotides are TGTGCCAGCAGCTTGCCTGGGACAGGGGCCAATGGCTACACCTTC. Its protein product is CASSLPGTGANGYTF.

The chain combines TRBV3-1 (or the pseudogene TRBV3-2) with TRBJ1-6; D gene unclear. Germline values: CDR1 LGHDT, CDR2 YNNKEL (reference sequence). This CDR3 spans 14 amino acids. Between the trimmed V and J ends, which lost 6 bases and 6 bases, there was a span of 12 bases. CDR3 coding DNA: TGTGCCAGCAGTCTAGGTTCGTCTAATTCACCCCTCCACTTT. Translating gives CASSLGSSNSPLHF.

The chain employs TRBV2 and TRBJ1-4; 11 nucleotides line up with TRBD1. Germline-derived CDR1 and CDR2 are SNHLY and FYNNEI. The CDR3 runs 16 residues. Trimming at V came to 7 bases and at J to 7 bases, leaving 11 bases not matched to a gene. The CDR3 protein is CASKDRGPPKLEKLFF. CDR3 DNA: TGTGCCAGCAAGGACAGGGGGCCACCTAAGCTTGAAAAACTGTTTTTT.

This rearrangement joins TRBV27 to TRBJ2-7; 8 positions agree with TRBD1. Germline CDR1 is MNHEY and CDR2 is SMNVEV (reference sequence). The CDR3 extends over 20 amino acids. The junction had 21 bases not matched to a gene; V was cut back by 5 bases and J by 0 bases. The CDR3 nucleotides are TGTGCCAGCAGTCCACGGTTATTGCGACAGGGGTCACCCTACTCCTACGAGCAGTACTTC. Amino acid sequence: CASSPRLLRQGSPYSYEQYF.

V usage is TRBV28 and J usage is TRBJ1-1, with D unclear. CDR3 size: 12 residues. CDR1 and CDR2 (germline): MDHEN, SYDVKM. V was pared by 6 bases and J by 5 bases, with 10 bases between. For the CDR3, the DNA is TGTGCCAGCAGCGAGCCGGGGACTGAAGCTTTCTTT. It codes for CASSEPGTEAFF. Full variable domain (missing parts from reference TRBV28 and TRBJ1-1): DVKVTQSSRYLVKRTGEKVFLECVQDMDHENMFWYRQDPGLGLRLIYFSYDVKMKEKGDIPEGYSVSREKKERFSLILESASTNQTSMYLCASSEPGTEAFFGQGTRLTVV.

The rearrangement uses TRBV28 and TRBJ2-7; TRBD2 matches 9 bases. Germline V gene data show CDR1 as MDHEN and CDR2 as SYDVKM. The trim removed 1 base at V and 4 bases at J, leaving 11 bases unmatched. The CDR3 contains 17 residues. The CDR3 reads CASSLFHWTSVNYEQYF. DNA of the CDR3: TGTGCCAGCAGTTTATTTCATTGGACTAGCGTGAATTACGAGCAGTACTTC.